A single sample is the source of the 7 T cell receptor beta chains below, sequenced in a study of T cell responses to AZD1222 COVID-19 vaccine. Clones were read by immunoSEQ multiplex PCR, and TCRdb kept only the in-frame ones, dropping some. This table holds 110,000 to 150,000 clones, about 93% found once. Sequenced material: peripheral blood, taken on day 0 of AZD1222 vaccination. The receptors were gathered from an adult in good health.

This chain links TRBV7-8 with TRBJ1-5; no definite D call. Germline values: CDR1 SGHVS, CDR2 FQNEAQ. Trimming stripped 1 base from V and 5 bases from J, with 9 bases between. CDR3 length: 14 residues. CDR3: CASSLVGRDQPQHF. The CDR3 DNA reads TGTGCCAGCAGCTTAGTAGGAAGGGATCAGCCCCAGCATTTT.

The chain has TRBV6-5 and TRBJ1-5; D is unresolved. The CDR3 extends over 14 amino acids. From germline, CDR1 is MNHEY and CDR2 SVGAGI. Trimming took off 7 bases at V and 2 bases at J, with 12 bases between the two ends. DNA for the CDR3: TGTGCCAGCAACGGGCTTTATGGCAATCAGCCCCAGCATTTT. This encodes CASNGLYGNQPQHF.

V usage is TRBV5-6 and J usage is TRBJ2-1, with D uncertain. Germline V gene lookup returns CDR1 SGHDT and CDR2 YYEEEE. Trimming shortened V by 5 bases and J by 9 bases, and 15 bases separated the two germline ends. The CDR3 covers 13 residues. In nucleotides, the CDR3 is TGTGCCAGCAGTTGGGCCCCCCGTGGTGAGCAGTTCTTC. As protein: CASSWAPRGEQFF.

The chain is built from TRBV7-2 and TRBJ2-7, with D unclear. This CDR3 comprises 19 residues. V dropped 4 bases and J dropped 2 bases, with 27 bases sitting between them. CDR1 is SGHTA and CDR2 is FQGNSA in the germline V gene. The CDR3 region has the DNA TGTGCCAGCAGCTATCCCGGGCCGCCTACGAAAGTGGCTACCTACGAGCAGTACTTC. Its protein product is CASSYPGPPTKVATYEQYF.

A single count supports this clone. This sequence joins TRBV2 and TRBJ1-5; perhaps TRBD1 as D (5 bases). The CDR3 has 16 residues. Per the germline V gene, CDR1 is SNHLY and CDR2 is FYNNEI. Trimming stripped 5 bases from V and 5 bases from J, with 19 bases between. CDR3 nucleotide sequence: TGTGCCAGCAGTACCATCCCGGGACGGTTCGATCAGCCCCAGCATTTT. Translation gives CASSTIPGRFDQPQHF.

The J gene is TRBJ1-2, the V gene TRBV11-2, with 9 bases matching TRBD1. Germline V CDR1 and CDR2: SGHAT, FQNNGV. J lost 4 bases, V lost 7 bases, and 7 bases had no gene match. This CDR3 has 14 amino acids. The CDR3 DNA follows: TGTGCCAGCAACCGCGGGACAGGGATCTATGGCTACACCTTC. This sequence encodes CASNRGTGIYGYTF.

The J gene is TRBJ2-5, the V gene TRBV5-1, with 7 bases identical to TRBD2. J gave up 1 base and V 1 base, and 1 base lay outside the gene matches. The CDR3 is made up of 14 amino acids. Germline lookup yields CDR1 SGHRS and CDR2 YFSETQ. The CDR3 here is CASSLTSAQETQYF. The CDR3, as DNA: TGCGCCAGCAGCTTGACTAGCGCCCAAGAGACCCAGTACTTC.